Listed below are T cell receptor beta chains from one sample, sequenced in a study of cytomegalovirus exposure and HLA in healthy donors. TCRdb's copy holds only in-frame clones and misses some; the assay was immunoSEQ multiplex PCR. The data hold about 160,000 clones, with roughly nine tenths observed a single time. Sequenced input: PBMCs. These receptor sequences come from a woman younger than 45 in good health and CMV-seronegative. Both conserved end residues are part of each CDR3. Where a row states a size, it is once, few, many or the class of an expanded clone; other rows omit it.

len | j_gene | v_gene | abundance | CDR3aa
13 | TRBJ2-5 | TRBV28 | . | CASRLSIEETQYF
16 | TRBJ1-1 | TRBV27 | few | CASSFSIGGLSTEAFF
15 | TRBJ2-7 | TRBV4-2 | . | CASSQSRDATYEQYF
17 | TRBJ2-1 | TRBV7-2 | . | CASSSSPDRGGVDEQFF
16 | TRBJ2-1 | TRBV19 | once | CASSMGAGGPYNEQFF
15 | TRBJ2-3 | TRBV9 | . | CASSVRGGPEYTQYF
12 | TRBJ1-5 | TRBV7-9 | . | CASSLVGQPQHF
12 | TRBJ2-7 | TRBV11-2 | . | CASSPPGYEQYF
17 | TRBJ1-2 | TRBV13 | once | CASSKSAPGQGHYGYTF
13 | TRBJ2-1 | TRBV9 | . | CASSVRVNNEQFF
16 | TRBJ2-2 | TRBV5-1 | . | CASSLAKTPPSGELFF
16 | TRBJ1-1 | TRBV27 | . | CASSFKTGGGNTEAFF
15 | TRBJ2-2 | TRBV5-1 | . | CASSLTSGGTGELFF
16 | TRBJ2-1 | TRBV9 | . | CASSVAASGIYNEQFF
16 | TRBJ1-1 | TRBV7-9 | . | CASRERGTAWNTEAFF
16 | TRBJ1-1 | TRBV6-6 | . | CASSYVTGSNPTEAFF
13 | TRBJ1-5 | TRBV30 | once | CAWSVLGAQPQHF
12 | TRBJ2-7 | TRBV9 | . | CASSAGGREQYF
16 | TRBJ1-5 | TRBV19 | . | CASSIRTGGANQPQHF
12 | TRBJ2-1 | TRBV7-2 | . | CASSPSANEQFF
17 | TRBJ2-2 | TRBV5-4 | . | CASSYQNRDSVTGELFF
15 | TRBJ1-2 | TRBV10-3 | . | CAIRAGQGVHYGYTF
14 | TRBJ2-7 | TRBV29-1 | . | CSVSGGQSSYGQYF
13 | TRBJ2-1 | TRBV9 | . | CASSVDSWGEQFF
15 | TRBJ1-4 | TRBV6-1 | once | CASSVPRGSNEKLFF
14 | TRBJ1-2 | TRBV4-1 | few | CASSEGPAVNGYTF
13 | TRBJ2-7 | TRBV7-9 | . | CASSSRDGYEQYF
14 | TRBJ1-4 | TRBV27 | . | CASRGTGLGEKLFF
15 | TRBJ2-1 | TRBV5-1 | . | CASSLTGTSENEQFF